These 22 T cell receptor beta chains were sequenced from one sample in a study of blood T cell repertoires in COVID-19. Using immunoSEQ multiplex PCR, the repertoire was profiled, and TCRdb retains in-frame clones only, with some absent. The data contain 130,000 or so clones, roughly 84% of them singletons. What was sequenced was peripheral blood. Receptors originate from a woman older than 75 with acute or convalescent COVID-19.

The J gene is TRBJ2-1, the V gene TRBV7-8, with D possibly TRBD2 on 6 matching bases. CDR3 length: 15 amino acids. CDR1 SGHVS and CDR2 FQNEAQ come from the germline V gene. V lost 5 bases and J 2 bases, leaving 13 bases between the germline ends. As DNA, the CDR3 is TGTGCCAGCAGCCCAGAGGGCGGGACCTACAATGAGCAGTTCTTC. Translation gives CASSPEGGTYNEQFF.

This chain joins TRBV7-2 and TRBJ2-5; 7 bases line up with TRBD2. Losses at the gene ends were 1 base for V and 1 base for J; bases not matched to a gene: 6. There are 16 residues in the CDR3. CDR1 SGHTA and CDR2 FQGNSA come from the germline V gene. CDR3 sequence (DNA): TGTGCCAGCAGCTTAGGGCGGGGGAGTGTCCAAGAGACCCAGTACTTC. Its protein product is CASSLGRGSVQETQYF.

CDR3 sequence: CASSPASGGLYNEQFF. CDR3 bases: TGTGCCAGCTCGCCCGCTAGCGGGGGTTTGTACAATGAGCAGTTCTTC. This chain connects TRBV27 to TRBJ2-1, with TRBD2 identical over 10 bases. Germline V lookup: CDR1 MNHEY, CDR2 SMNVEV (reference sequence). CDR3 size: 16 residues. The V and J ends lost 8 bases and 4 bases, in that order; junction bases with no gene match: 11.

This rearrangement joins TRBV5-4 to TRBJ1-6, with TRBD1 matching over 9 bases. CDR1 SGHNT and CDR2 YYREEE come from the germline V gene (reference sequence). The CDR3 has 16 amino acids. The V gene end was trimmed by 3 bases and the J gene end by 6 bases; junction bases not matched to a gene: 7. CDR3 coding DNA: TGTGCCAGCAGCTCCCGGACAGGGGCTCGTAATTCACCCCTCCACTTT. Its translation: CASSSRTGARNSPLHF.

V is TRBV7-9 and J is TRBJ1-2; 8 bases agree with TRBD1. Germline CDR1 SEHNR, CDR2 FQNEAQ (reference sequence). The V segment lost 8 bases and the J segment 0 bases; nucleotides outside the gene matches: 5. The CDR3 totals 14 residues. In DNA form, the CDR3 reads TGTGCCAGCGGTCAGGGGGCGACTAACTATGGCTACACCTTC. Translated, it gives CASGQGATNYGYTF. The variable domain in full, with the rest retrieved from reference TRBV7-9 and TRBJ1-2, is DTGVSQNPRHKITKRGQNVTFRCDPISEHNRLYWYRQTLGQGPEFLTYFQNEAQLEKSRLLSDRFSAERPKGSFSTLEIQRTEQGDSAMYLCASGQGATNYGYTFGSGTRLTVV.

This chain uses TRBV5-1 with TRBJ2-7, with D possibly matching TRBD2 (6 bases). The germline V gene encodes CDR1 SGHRS and CDR2 YFSETQ. This CDR3 region has 15 residues. V was clipped by 4 bases and J by 3 bases, with 17 bases between them. CDR3 residues: CASSVGLSPHYEQYF. The CDR3 bases are TGCGCCAGCAGCGTGGGACTCTCACCCCACTACGAGCAGTACTTC.

In DNA form, the CDR3 reads TGCAGTGCTGCTGACAGATACGAGCAGTACTTC. Translating gives CSAADRYEQYF. The chain carries TRBV20-1 and TRBJ2-7, with a weak D call TRBD1 (5 bases). The CDR3 is made up of 11 amino acids. Trimming shortened V by 5 bases and J by 4 bases, and 9 bases separated the two germline ends. Germline CDR1 reads DFQATT; CDR2 reads SNEGSKA (reference sequence).

This clone was seen just once. This chain links TRBV6-1 with TRBJ2-1, with 13 bases matching TRBD2. The CDR3 consists of 15 residues. Per the germline V gene, CDR1 is MNHNS and CDR2 is SASEGT. V lost 7 bases, J lost 8 bases, and 8 bases stayed unmatched. The DNA for the CDR3 is TGTGCCAGCATCGCACTAGCGGGGGGGGTGGATGAGCAGTTCTTC. Its translation: CASIALAGGVDEQFF.

This sequence joins TRBV6-1 and TRBJ1-2; D remains ambiguous. Germline assignment: CDR1 MNHNS and CDR2 SASEGT. The CDR3 has 13 amino acids. V dropped 1 base and J dropped 9 bases, with 12 bases sitting between them. In DNA, the CDR3 is TGTGCCAGCAGTGAAGGAGGAGGGAATCGCTACACCTTC. This encodes CASSEGGGNRYTF.

V gene TRBV18 combines with J gene TRBJ1-1; D unclear. Germline V lookup: CDR1 KGHSH, CDR2 LQKENI. With 0 bases removed from V and 4 bases from J, the gap between germline ends came to 12 bases. The CDR3 loop spans 15 amino acids. The CDR3 DNA follows: TGTGCCAGCTCACCACCGTTAGGGAGAAGCACTGAAGCTTTCTTT. This sequence encodes CASSPPLGRSTEAFF. The variable domain in full, with the rest retrieved from reference TRBV18 and TRBJ1-1, is NAGVMQNPRHLVRRRGQEARLRCSPMKGHSHVYWYRQLPEEGLKFMVYLQKENIIDESGMPKERFSAEFPKEGPSILRIQQVVRGDSAAYFCASSPPLGRSTEAFFGQGTRLTVV.

The DNA of the CDR3 is TGTGCCAGCGTGTTGGGGGCCGATCAGCCCCAGCATTTT. Translating gives CASVLGADQPQHF. The chain recombines TRBV2 with TRBJ1-5, with D possibly matching TRBD1 (6 bases). V was shortened by 8 bases and J by 5 bases, with 13 bases between the two germline ends. Germline V gene data show CDR1 as SNHLY and CDR2 as FYNNEI. This CDR3 is built from 13 residues.

V gene TRBV9 combines with J gene TRBJ1-3; D is perhaps TRBD1 (5 bases). V was pared by 1 base and J by 0 bases, with 8 bases between. Germline CDR1 SGDLS, CDR2 YYNGEE. The CDR3 runs 15 residues. The CDR3 DNA follows: TGTGCCAGCAGCGTAACGACAGACTCTGGAAACACCATATATTTT. Encoded protein: CASSVTTDSGNTIYF.

The rearrangement joins TRBV5-1 to TRBJ1-2, with 8 bases lining up with TRBD1. The CDR3 consists of 14 residues. Trimming took 0 bases from V and 6 from J; bases not matched to a gene: 4. Germline V gene data show CDR1 as SGHRS and CDR2 as YFSETQ. The CDR3 is CASSLGQGTDGYTF. The CDR3 DNA reads as TGCGCCAGCAGCTTGGGACAGGGGACCGATGGCTACACCTTC.

V is TRBV5-1 and J is TRBJ2-1; TRBD2 agrees at 11 bases. J lost 7 bases, V lost 6 bases, and 6 bases had no gene match. The CDR3 sequence is 14 residues long. Looked up from germline, CDR1 is SGHRS and CDR2 is YFSETQ. CDR3 loop: CASTIAGGPNEQFF. For the CDR3, the DNA is TGCGCCAGCACCATAGCGGGAGGGCCGAATGAGCAGTTCTTC.

The chain combines TRBV7-2 with TRBJ2-6; D remains unclear. The CDR3 spans 15 residues. The V end lost 6 bases, the J end lost 0 bases, and 9 bases lay between the germline ends. Germline V CDR1 and CDR2: SGHTA, FQGNSA. The CDR3 reads CASRKESSGANVLTF. The CDR3 DNA reads TGTGCCAGCAGGAAGGAGAGCTCTGGGGCCAACGTCCTGACTTTC.

This clone was counted many times. The chain joins TRBV9 to TRBJ2-3; 10 bases are a match to TRBD2. Trimming at V came to 0 bases and at J to 4 bases, leaving 11 bases not matched to a gene. The CDR3 is 18 amino acids. Looked up from germline, CDR1 is SGDLS and CDR2 is YYNGEE. CDR3 sequence (DNA): TGTGCCAGCAGCGTAGGCTGGAGTAGCGGGGGGTTGTCAGATACGCAGTATTTT. This codes for CASSVGWSSGGLSDTQYF.

The CDR3 spells CASNPGTGNTEAFF. The CDR3 nucleotides read TGTGCCAGTAACCCCGGGACAGGGAACACTGAAGCTTTCTTT. This chain connects TRBV19 to TRBJ1-1; 8 positions match TRBD1. CDR1 is LNHDA and CDR2 is SQIVND in the germline V gene (reference sequence). The CDR3 contains 14 residues. The V segment lost 7 bases and the J segment 1 base; nucleotides outside the gene matches: 5.

V gene TRBV5-8 combines with J gene TRBJ1-6; D is possibly TRBD1 (6 bases). V lost 7 bases and J lost 10, with 12 bases in between. Germline CDR1 SGHTS, CDR2 YDEGEE. CDR3 length: 12 amino acids. As DNA, the CDR3 is TGTGCCAGCCCCGAGGGGGTATCACCCCTCCACTTT. Its protein is CASPEGVSPLHF. Supplemented by reference TRBV5-8 and TRBJ1-6, the full variable domain reads EAGVTQSPTHLIKTRGQQATLRCSPISGHTSVYWYQQALGLGLQFLLWYDEGEERNRGNFPPRFSGRQFPNYSSELNVNALELEDSALYLCASPEGVSPLHFGNGTRLTVT.

The chain is built from TRBV14 and TRBJ1-1; 10 nucleotides line up with TRBD1. The CDR3 runs 15 residues. Germline CDR1 SGHDN, CDR2 FVKESK. J lost 7 bases, V lost 5 bases, and 10 bases had no gene match. The CDR3 protein is CASSGGQGWFDEAFF. CDR3 nucleotides: TGTGCCAGCAGCGGGGGACAGGGGTGGTTCGATGAAGCTTTCTTT.

The chain carries TRBV5-8 and TRBJ1-6; D is ambiguous. The CDR3 extends over 15 amino acids. CDR1 is SGHTS and CDR2 is YDEGEE in the germline V gene. V gave up 4 bases and J gave up 5 bases, with 13 bases separating them. As DNA, the CDR3 is TGTGCCAGCAGCACCATCCTAGACCATAATTCACCCCTCCACTTT. This translates into CASSTILDHNSPLHF.

This sequence joins TRBV7-7 and TRBJ2-5; 7 bases line up with TRBD2. The germline V gene has CDR1 SSHAT and CDR2 FNYEAQ (reference sequence). V lost 4 bases, J lost 3 bases, and 2 bases stayed unmatched. The CDR3 extends over 13 amino acids. The CDR3 here is CASSWDYEETQYF. The CDR3 nucleotides read TGTGCCAGCAGCTGGGACTACGAAGAGACCCAGTACTTC.

The V gene is TRBV27, the J gene TRBJ2-1; 8 bases align to TRBD1. This CDR3 is built from 14 residues. Germline V gene data show CDR1 as MNHEY and CDR2 as SMNVEV (reference sequence). The J segment lost 5 bases and the V segment lost 6 bases, leaving 6 bases of the junction unmatched. CDR3 region: CASSWTGPNNEQFF. DNA for the CDR3: TGTGCCAGCAGCTGGACAGGGCCTAACAATGAGCAGTTCTTC.